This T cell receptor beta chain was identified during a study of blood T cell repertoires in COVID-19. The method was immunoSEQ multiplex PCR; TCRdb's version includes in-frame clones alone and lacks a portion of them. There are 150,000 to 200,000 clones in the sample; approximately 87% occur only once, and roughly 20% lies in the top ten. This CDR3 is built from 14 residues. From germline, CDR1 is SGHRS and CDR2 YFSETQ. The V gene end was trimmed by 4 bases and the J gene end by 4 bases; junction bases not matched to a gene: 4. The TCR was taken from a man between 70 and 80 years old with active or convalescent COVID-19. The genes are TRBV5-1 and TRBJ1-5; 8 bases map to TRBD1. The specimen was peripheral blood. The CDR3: CASSTTGGNQPQHF. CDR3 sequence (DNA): TGCGCCAGCAGCACTACAGGGGGTAATCAGCCCCAGCATTTT.